This is a list of T cell receptor beta chains from one sample in a study of T cell repertoires in cytomegalovirus infection. Using its own MiXCR run on the reads, TCRdb lists one record per CDR3 protein. This sample has about 230,000 distinct CDR3 sequences, with 20% to 25% found just once. Sequenced sample: CD8+ T cells from PBMCs. These receptors were collected from a human donor in good health (CMV status not recorded). Some clones in this sample may be carry-over from other donors' samples. Both conserved end residues are part of each CDR3. The D gene is left open where the match is weak. Size is omitted from some rows. Given values are once, few, many or a class for expanded clones.

V: TRBV7-2
D: NA
size: many
J: TRBJ2-7
CDR3: CPPAGVDYEQYF
DNA: TGCCCACCGGCAGGGGTAGACTACGAGCAGTACTTC

V: TRBV6-6
D: NA
size: NA
J: TRBJ1-2
CDR3: CASSYSTPSGPKDGYTF
DNA: TGTGCCAGCAGTTACTCGACCCCCAGCGGCCCTAAGGATGGCTACACCTTC

V: TRBV28
D: NA
size: many
J: TRBJ1-5
CDR3: CASSLNGEQPQHF
DNA: TGTGCCAGCAGTTTAAACGGGGAGCAGCCCCAGCATTTT

V: TRBV5-1
D: TRBD2
size: NA
J: TRBJ2-7
CDR3: CASSGSGGYEQYF
DNA: TGCGCCAGCAGCGGAAGCGGGGGCTACGAGCAGTACTTC

V: TRBV9
D: NA
size: few
J: TRBJ2-1
CDR3: CASSVDRVTYNEQFF
DNA: TGTGCCAGCAGCGTAGACAGGGTCACCTACAATGAGCAGTTCTTC

V: TRBV5-1
D: NA
size: NA
J: TRBJ2-1
CDR3: CASSLFTSYNEQFF
DNA: TGCGCCAGCAGCTTGTTCACCAGTTACAATGAGCAGTTCTTC

V: TRBV7-2
D: NA
size: many
J: TRBJ2-5
CDR3: CASSLVRGERETQYF
DNA: TGTGCCAGCAGCTTAGTCAGGGGAGAACGAGAGACCCAGTACTTC

V: TRBV28
D: NA
size: NA
J: TRBJ2-5
CDR3: CASSYRDPETQYF
DNA: TGTGCCAGCAGTTACCGGGACCCAGAGACCCAGTACTTC

V: TRBV28
D: TRBD1
size: NA
J: TRBJ1-3
CDR3: CASTLGDRGNPDPGNTIYF
DNA: TGTGCCAGCACCTTGGGGGACAGGGGGAACCCGGACCCTGGAAACACCATATATTTT

V: TRBV20-1
D: TRBD2
size: NA
J: TRBJ2-7
CDR3: CSAGLAGAREQYF
DNA: TGCAGTGCTGGACTAGCGGGGGCGAGGGAGCAGTACTTC

V: TRBV7-2
D: TRBD1
size: many
J: TRBJ1-6
CDR3: CASSPLPRGASSPLHF
DNA: TGTGCCAGCAGCCCCCTCCCCAGGGGGGCGAGTTCACCCCTCCACTTT

V: TRBV7-8
D: NA
size: NA
J: TRBJ2-1
CDR3: CAIDREWSDEQFF
DNA: TGTGCCATCGACCGGGAGTGGAGTGATGAGCAGTTCTTC

V: TRBV19
D: NA
size: few
J: TRBJ2-3
CDR3: CASSHTILSTDTQYF
DNA: TGTGCCAGTAGTCACACTATACTTAGCACAGATACGCAGTATTTT

V: TRBV7-2
D: NA
size: many
J: TRBJ1-4
CDR3: CASSPGTWEKLFF
DNA: TGTGCCAGCAGCCCGGGGACCTGGGAAAAACTGTTTTTT

V: TRBV2
D: NA
size: few
J: TRBJ2-7
CDR3: CAVALDISYEQYF
DNA: TGTGCCGTCGCATTGGACATATCCTACGAGCAGTACTTC

V: TRBV28
D: NA
size: few
J: TRBJ2-7
CDR3: CASSFSGDLYEQYF
DNA: TGTGCCAGCAGTTTTTCAGGGGACCTCTACGAGCAGTACTTC

V: TRBV5-6
D: NA
size: NA
J: TRBJ1-1
CDR3: CASSLFPGQNTEAFF
DNA: TGTGCCAGCAGCCTGTTCCCAGGGCAGAACACTGAAGCTTTCTTT